The sequence of this T cell receptor (beta chain) was determined in a study of CD8+ T cells in alopecia areata. Investigators isolated RNA and reverse transcribed it into cDNA to act as the sequencing template. The repertoire was sequenced with immunoSEQ multiplex PCR; TCRdb's copy has only in-frame clones and lacks some. Of fewer than 250,000 clones in the sample, 60% were seen once. Germline assignment: CDR1 SQVTM and CDR2 ANQGSEA. V was cut by 3 bases and J by 4 bases, with 10 bases left in between. The CDR3 has 13 amino acids. The sample's treatment: oral pan-JAK inhibitor, 5-10 mg twice daily. Study-wide results and caveats: Scalp and blood samples kept many expanded lesional clones throughout tofacitinib.

The sample holds a few counts of this clone. What it recognizes is unknown. The genes are TRBV29-1 and TRBJ2-4; D possibly corresponds to TRBD1 (5 bases). The sequence came from a human donor with alopecia areata. The specimen was CD4+ T cells sorted from blood, collected at week 4, from a patient treated with tofacitinib. This chain's CDR3 is CSVELTEKNIQYF. The DNA for the CDR3 is TGCAGCGTTGAGCTGACAGAAAAAAACATTCAGTACTTC.